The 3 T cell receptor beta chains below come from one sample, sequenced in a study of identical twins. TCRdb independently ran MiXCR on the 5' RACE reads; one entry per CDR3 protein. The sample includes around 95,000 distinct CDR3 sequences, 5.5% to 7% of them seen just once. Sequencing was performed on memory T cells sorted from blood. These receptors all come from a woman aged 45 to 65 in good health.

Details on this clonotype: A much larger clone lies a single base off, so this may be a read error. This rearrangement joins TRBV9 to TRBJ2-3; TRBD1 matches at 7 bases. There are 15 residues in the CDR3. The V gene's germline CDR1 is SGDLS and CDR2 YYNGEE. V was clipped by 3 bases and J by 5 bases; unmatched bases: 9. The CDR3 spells CASSAIGGAGDTQYF. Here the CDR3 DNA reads TGTGCCAGCAGCGCGATAGGGGGCGCGGGAGATACGCAGTATTTT.

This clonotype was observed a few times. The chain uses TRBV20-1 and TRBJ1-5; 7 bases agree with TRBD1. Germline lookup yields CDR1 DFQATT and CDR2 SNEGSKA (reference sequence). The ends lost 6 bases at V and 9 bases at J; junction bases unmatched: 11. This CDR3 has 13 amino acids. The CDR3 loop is CSARRGPTAPQHF. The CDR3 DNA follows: TGCAGTGCGCGGAGGGGGCCGACCGCGCCCCAGCATTTT.

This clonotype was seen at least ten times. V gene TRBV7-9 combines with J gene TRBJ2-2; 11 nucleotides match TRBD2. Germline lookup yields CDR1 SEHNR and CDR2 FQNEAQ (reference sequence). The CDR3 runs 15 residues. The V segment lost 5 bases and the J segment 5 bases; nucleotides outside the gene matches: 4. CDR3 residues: CASSKGLAETGELFF. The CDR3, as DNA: TGTGCCAGCAGCAAGGGACTAGCGGAGACCGGGGAGCTGTTTTTT.